Below are 9 T cell receptor beta chains sequenced from a single sample in a study of OX40 agonist ivuxolimab in advanced cancers. Method: immunoSEQ multiplex PCR; TCRdb's copy keeps in-frame clones and lacks some. The table lists about 58,000 clones, around 84% of them singletons. Material: CD4+ or CD8+ T cells sorted from blood, obtained in a trial of the OX40 agonist ivuxolimab. These receptors were taken from an adult with an advanced solid tumor such as melanoma, head and neck, liver or kidney cancer.

The chain links TRBV11-2 to TRBJ2-3, with D uncertain. In germline, CDR1 is SGHAT, CDR2 FQNNGV. V was trimmed by 4 bases and J by 3 bases, leaving 14 bases between them. The CDR3 contains 15 residues. The CDR3 here is CASSSELGSTDTQYF. Written as DNA, the CDR3 is TGTGCCAGCAGCTCCGAATTGGGCTCAACAGATACGCAGTATTTT.

This chain uses TRBV19 with TRBJ1-5; 9 bases map to TRBD1. CDR3 length: 15 residues. With 5 bases clipped from V and 2 bases from J, the junction kept 4 bases outside the gene matches. Germline V lookup: CDR1 LNHDA, CDR2 SQIVND (reference sequence). The CDR3 reads CASSRDRAGNQPQHF. DNA of the CDR3: TGTGCCAGTAGTCGGGACAGGGCTGGCAATCAGCCCCAGCATTTT.

The chain joins TRBV6-5 to TRBJ2-5; TRBD2 matches at 9 bases. Near its end, the DNA agrees better with TRBJ2-7, so the J call may be wrong. Germline-derived CDR1 and CDR2 are MNHEY and SVGAGI. The CDR3 sequence is 13 residues long. The DNA of the CDR3 is TGTGCCAGCAGAGGGACTAGCCCCTACGAGCAGTACTTC. Protein sequence: CASRGTSPYEQYF.

V usage is TRBV18 and J usage is TRBJ1-1, with 12 nucleotides matching TRBD1. The junction had 6 bases not matched to a gene; V was cut back by 4 bases and J by 0 bases. Germline V gene sequence: CDR1 KGHSH, CDR2 LQKENI. This CDR3 is built from 17 residues. CDR3 coding DNA: TGTGCCAGCTCACGTACCGGGACAGGGGGCCTGAACACTGAAGCTTTCTTT. It yields the protein CASSRTGTGGLNTEAFF. Supplemented by reference TRBV18 and TRBJ1-1, the full variable domain reads NAGVMQNPRHLVRRRGQEARLRCSPMKGHSHVYWYRQLPEEGLKFMVYLQKENIIDESGMPKERFSAEFPKEGPSILRIQQVVRGDSAAYFCASSRTGTGGLNTEAFFGQGTRLTVV.

V and J are TRBV14 and TRBJ1-4; D uncertain. The CDR3 is made up of 18 amino acids. Germline V lookup: CDR1 SGHDN, CDR2 FVKESK. V lost 1 base and J lost 0, with 15 bases in between. The CDR3: CASSQGRWAGATNEKLFF. The DNA for the CDR3 is TGTGCCAGCAGCCAAGGGAGATGGGCTGGGGCAACTAATGAAAAACTGTTTTTT.

This chain uses TRBV6-5 with TRBJ1-2; D remains unclear. Germline V gives CDR1 MNHEY, CDR2 SVGAGI. This CDR3 has 15 amino acids. Trimming shortened V by 0 bases and J by 7 bases, and 15 bases separated the two germline ends. The CDR3 region has the DNA TGTGCCAGCAGTTACTCGATGGGAGGGAAAGGTGGCTACACCTTC. Its protein product is CASSYSMGGKGGYTF.

This clone was counted a few times. This chain joins TRBV18 and TRBJ1-2; D remains ambiguous. The CDR3 loop spans 16 amino acids. V was shortened by 3 bases and J by 5 bases, with 19 bases between the two germline ends. Germline loops: CDR1 KGHSH, CDR2 LQKENI. CDR3 nucleotide sequence: TGTGCCAGCTCACCCCCGGCCCCCGGGCGTTTATATGGCTACACCTTC. It translates to CASSPPAPGRLYGYTF.

This rearrangement joins TRBV5-6 to TRBJ2-7; no firm D call. CDR1 and CDR2 (germline): SGHDT, YYEEEE. V gave up 2 bases and J gave up 1 base, with 10 bases separating them. CDR3 length equals 14 residues. The CDR3 is CASSFRSASYEQYF. DNA of the CDR3: TGTGCCAGCAGCTTTCGTTCCGCTTCCTACGAGCAGTACTTC.

The chain joins TRBV19 to TRBJ1-2; D possibly corresponds to TRBD1 (6 bases). Deletions cut 3 bases from V and 2 bases from J, with 13 bases between. The germline CDR1 and CDR2 sequences are LNHDA and SQIVND (reference sequence). The CDR3 is 15 amino acids. The CDR3: CASSMGRGSNYGYTF. DNA of the CDR3: TGTGCCAGTAGTATGGGCAGGGGAAGCAACTATGGCTACACCTTC.